What follows describes a single T cell receptor beta chain. J gave up 3 bases and V 2 bases, and 9 bases lay outside the gene matches. The CDR3 sequence is 16 residues long. Germline V gives CDR1 MNHEY, CDR2 SVGEGT. As originally analysed: From reference gene primer amplification, estimates of nucleated cell counts were derived. Using immunoSEQ multiplex PCR, the repertoire was profiled, and TCRdb retains in-frame clones only, with some absent. D and trimming were read from the DNA, whereas the V and J calls and clone size are those reported in that table. The sample lists some 200,000 clones; 85% were seen once. These data originate in a study of blood T cell repertoires in COVID-19. Study details: The United States, Italy and Spain supplied acute and convalescent COVID-19 samples. Sources were T cells, B-cell-depleted T cells, or PBMCs; the material itself was cDNA or gDNA.

Sequenced: peripheral blood. This chain uses TRBV6-2 or TRBV6-3 with TRBJ2-5; 7 bases agree with TRBD2. The receptor comes from an older woman with acute or convalescent COVID-19. The CDR3 here is CASSYLRESFEETQYF. The CDR3 bases are TGTGCCAGCAGTTACCTGCGGGAGTCGTTCGAAGAGACCCAGTACTTC.